A single sample gave rise to the 29 T cell receptor beta chains below, sequenced in a study of blood T cells in healthy people across ages. It was with a sample-barcoded 5' primer and a J-beta primer mix that a second PCR of roughly 7 to 12 cycles was run. TCRdb reprocessed the 5' RACE reads via MiXCR and lists one record per CDR3 protein. The table includes 540,000 or so distinct CDR3 sequences, more than 45% detected once. The sequenced sample was blood. All receptors derive from a man of 80 years or more in good health.

The chain employs TRBV6-6 and TRBJ2-2; no clear D. Trimming shortened V by 2 bases and J by 4 bases, and 8 bases separated the two germline ends. Germline values: CDR1 MNHNY, CDR2 SVGAGI (reference sequence). The CDR3 consists of 14 residues. CDR3 nucleotide sequence: TGTGCCAGCAGTTACCGAGGTGGCACCGGGGAGCTGTTTTTT. It is translated as CASSYRGGTGELFF.

This chain uses TRBV15 with TRBJ1-6, with TRBD1 identical over 7 bases. Trimming at V came to 0 bases and at J to 7 bases, leaving 12 bases not matched to a gene. The germline V gene encodes CDR1 LNHNV and CDR2 YYDKDF (reference sequence). This CDR3 is built from 18 residues. The chain's CDR3 is CATSRDATGTAVNSPLHF. In nucleotides, the CDR3 is TGTGCCACCAGCAGAGATGCGACAGGGACAGCCGTAAATTCACCCCTCCACTTT.

A few counts support this clonotype. DNA of the CDR3: TGCGCCAGCAGCCAAGACCAGCCCTCTCGACGGGGGGGCTACACCTTC. It specifies CASSQDQPSRRGGYTF. The rearrangement uses TRBV4-3 and TRBJ1-2; perhaps TRBD1 as D (5 bases). The germline V gene encodes CDR1 LGHNA and CDR2 YSLEER. Between the trimmed V and J ends, which lost 0 bases and 8 bases, there was a span of 19 bases. The CDR3 extends over 16 amino acids.

This clonotype was detected once. The chain couples TRBV20-1 to TRBJ2-1, with 10 bases identical to TRBD1. J gave up 7 bases and V 2 bases, and 8 bases lay outside the gene matches. The CDR3 is 15 residues long. In germline, CDR1 is DFQATT, CDR2 SNEGSKA (reference sequence). CDR3 DNA sequence: TGCAGTGCTAGAAACCCGGGACAGGGGTGGAATGAGCAGTTCTTC. Protein product: CSARNPGQGWNEQFF.

This clonotype has a handful of counts. V gene TRBV20-1 combines with J gene TRBJ2-7, with TRBD2 identical over 12 bases. Germline V gene lookup returns CDR1 DFQATT and CDR2 SNEGSKA (reference sequence). With V trimmed by 5 bases and J by 3 bases, 8 bases remained unmatched. The CDR3 runs 15 residues. In DNA, the CDR3 is TGCAGTGCTCCTTTGACTAGCGGGGGAGTCTACGAGCAGTACTTC. Its protein is CSAPLTSGGVYEQYF.

The V call is TRBV12-3 or TRBV12-4, the J call TRBJ2-1, with TRBD1 identical over 8 bases. Germline trimming cut 5 bases from V and 7 bases from J; bases unmatched to any gene: 13. The CDR3 is 16 amino acids. In DNA form, the CDR3 reads TGTGCCAGCAGTCCCTACAGGGGGAATGGGAGGAATGAGCAGTTCTTC. This codes for CASSPYRGNGRNEQFF.

This clonotype was observed many times. The chain uses TRBV6-6 and TRBJ1-2; 10 bases are shared with TRBD1. Trimming at V came to 10 bases and at J to 4 bases, leaving 15 bases not matched to a gene. The length of the CDR3 is 16 residues. Germline CDR1 reads MNHNY; CDR2 reads SVGAGI (reference sequence). The CDR3 nucleotides are TGTGCCAACAGACTCACCGGGACAGGGGCCCCCTATGGCTACACCTTC. It translates to CANRLTGTGAPYGYTF.

V usage is TRBV29-1 and J usage is TRBJ1-1; D is possibly TRBD1 (6 bases). Germline-derived CDR1 and CDR2 are SQVTM and ANQGSEA. This CDR3 is built from 14 residues. V lost 3 bases, J lost 10 bases, and 21 bases lay in between. CDR3 protein: CSVEGGLSLVRAFF. CDR3 coding DNA: TGCAGCGTTGAGGGGGGCCTTTCGCTGGTGAGAGCTTTCTTT.

This clonotype was counted many times. The V call is TRBV6-5, the J call TRBJ2-7; TRBD2 matches 8 bases. In germline, CDR1 is MNHEY, CDR2 SVGAGI. The CDR3 has 15 amino acids. V gave up 5 bases and J gave up 0 bases; unmatched junction bases: 6. CDR3 loop: CASSPVAGSSYEQYF. The CDR3 DNA follows: TGTGCCAGCAGTCCGGTAGCGGGGAGCTCCTACGAGCAGTACTTC.

The genes are TRBV29-1 and TRBJ1-5; D gene unclear. The ends were cut back, 5 bases at V and 7 bases at J, with 18 bases in the middle. The CDR3 consists of 14 residues. Germline CDR1 and CDR2: SQVTM and ANQGSEA. CDR3 sequence: CSVRFGETSQPQHF. CDR3 coding DNA: TGCAGCGTTCGTTTCGGAGAGACCAGCCAGCCCCAGCATTTT.

The table lists this clonotype with a few counts. The genes are TRBV20-1 and TRBJ2-6; D not resolved. CDR3 length: 13 amino acids. V lost 3 bases and J lost 2, with 5 bases in between. In germline, CDR1 is DFQATT, CDR2 SNEGSKA (reference sequence). The CDR3 DNA reads as TGCAGTGCTAGTCCTACTGGGGCCAACGTCCTGACTTTC. As protein: CSASPTGANVLTF.

V gene TRBV10-3 combines with J gene TRBJ1-2; 8 nucleotides line up with TRBD1. Germline CDR1 and CDR2: ENHRY and SYGVKD. This CDR3 is 12 amino acids long. V shed 7 bases and J 8 bases; nucleotides not matched to a gene: 6. The CDR3: CAITEGTGGYTF. As DNA, the CDR3 is TGTGCCATCACCGAGGGGACAGGCGGCTACACCTTC.

The CDR3 DNA sequence: TGTGCCAGCAGAGCACAGGGGATTGGTGAGACCCAGTACTTC. The encoded protein is CASRAQGIGETQYF. The chain couples TRBV27 to TRBJ2-5; 7 positions agree with TRBD1. The CDR3 runs to 14 residues. The V gene's germline CDR1 is MNHEY and CDR2 SMNVEV (reference sequence). J gave up 5 bases and V 6 bases, and 9 bases lay outside the gene matches.

The chain joins TRBV27 to TRBJ2-5; 10 nucleotides align to TRBD2. Germline CDR1 reads MNHEY; CDR2 reads SMNVEV (reference sequence). The CDR3 spans 16 residues. Trimming took 5 bases from V and 3 from J; bases not matched to a gene: 9. As DNA, the CDR3 is TGTGCCAGCAGTCCCTCATGGACTAGCGGAAAAGAGACCCAGTACTTC. It codes for CASSPSWTSGKETQYF.

The chain carries TRBV12-5 and TRBJ1-5; D uncertain. The V and J ends lost 1 base and 2 bases respectively, with 6 bases between them. Germline CDR1 is LGHNT and CDR2 is FRNRAP. CDR3 length equals 14 residues. The CDR3 sequence is CASGLAGGNQPQHF. The CDR3 nucleotides read TGTGCTAGTGGTTTGGCAGGAGGCAATCAGCCCCAGCATTTT.

This clonotype was counted ten times or more. V is TRBV9 and J is TRBJ2-1; 10 positions match TRBD2. Germline V gene sequence: CDR1 SGDLS, CDR2 YYNGEE. Trimming removed 3 bases from V and 0 bases from J; junction bases left unmatched: 3. The CDR3 is made up of 16 amino acids. Written as DNA, the CDR3 is TGTGCCAGCAGCGGGTCTAGCGGGAGCTCCTACAATGAGCAGTTCTTC. Translating gives CASSGSSGSSYNEQFF.

V and J are TRBV10-3 and TRBJ2-4, with 8 nucleotides matching TRBD2. Gene TRBJ2-7 matches the end of the DNA better, so the J call may be wrong. The CDR3 has 15 residues. Per the germline V gene, CDR1 is ENHRY and CDR2 is SYGVKD. CDR3 sequence: CAISDPSGGMNEQYF. The CDR3 DNA follows: TGTGCCATCAGTGATCCGAGCGGGGGAATGAACGAGCAGTACTTC.

The V call is TRBV18, the J call TRBJ1-2; 7 nucleotides align to TRBD1. CDR1 and CDR2 from the germline V gene are KGHSH and LQKENI. The CDR3 consists of 15 residues. The V and J ends lost 4 bases and 4 bases, in that order; junction bases with no gene match: 9. The CDR3 loop reads CASSQRTGEVYGYTF. CDR3 coding DNA: TGTGCCAGCTCACAAAGAACAGGGGAGGTCTATGGCTACACCTTC.

The table lists this clonotype with a few counts. J is TRBJ2-5 and V is TRBV6-2 or TRBV6-3; 7 bases agree with TRBD2. The DNA matches TRBJ2-7 better at its end, which makes the J call doubtful. The CDR3 extends over 12 amino acids. Germline V gene sequence: CDR1 MNHEY, CDR2 SVGEGT. DNA of the CDR3: TGTGCCAGCCGAGCGGGAAGCTACGAGCAGTACTTC. Its translation: CASRAGSYEQYF.

The V and J genes are TRBV20-1 and TRBJ2-7, with D possibly TRBD2 on 6 matching bases. The CDR3 length is 13 residues. Trimming cost V 5 bases and J 3 bases, with 14 bases left between them. Germline V gene data show CDR1 as DFQATT and CDR2 as SNEGSKA (reference sequence). In DNA, the CDR3 is TGCAGTGCTCGGCAGCGGGTGATCTACGAGCAGTACTTC. Protein: CSARQRVIYEQYF.

CDR3 DNA sequence: TGCGCCAGCGGGGGTCAGGGTCTCCACTCCTACGAGCAGTACTTC. Translation gives CASGGQGLHSYEQYF. The chain is built from TRBV10-2 and TRBJ2-7; D could derive from TRBD1 or TRBD2 (5 bases each). V was clipped by 8 bases and J by 0 bases, with 17 bases between them. The CDR3 has 15 amino acids. CDR1 is WSHSY, CDR2 SAAADI, per germline.

This clonotype was observed a single time. The genes are TRBV5-1 and TRBJ2-5; 12 bases line up with TRBD2. The CDR3 is 15 residues long. V was clipped by 5 bases and J by 11 bases; unmatched bases: 13. Germline CDR1 SGHRS, CDR2 YFSETQ. CDR3 bases: TGCGCCAGCAGTGATTCGACTAGCGGGAGCTATGAGCAGTACTTC. Translating gives CASSDSTSGSYEQYF.

This chain links TRBV10-3 with TRBJ2-3; no firm D call. Germline values: CDR1 ENHRY, CDR2 SYGVKD. This CDR3 is built from 14 residues. Trimming took 0 bases from V and 4 from J, leaving 8 bases between them. The CDR3 loop is CAISESWDPDTQYF. CDR3 nucleotides: TGTGCCATCAGTGAGTCCTGGGATCCAGATACGCAGTATTTT.

In its sample, this clonotype was seen a few times. J is TRBJ2-3 and V is TRBV7-2; 10 nucleotides line up with TRBD2. Germline lookup yields CDR1 SGHTA and CDR2 FQGNSA. The V and J ends lost 5 bases and 5 bases, in that order; junction bases with no gene match: 7. CDR3 length: 15 amino acids. The CDR3 sequence is CASSGRASGGDTQYF. CDR3 bases: TGTGCCAGCAGCGGTAGGGCTAGCGGGGGAGATACGCAGTATTTT.

In the case of this clonotype: It may be a read error: a sequence one base away is much more abundant. The V gene is TRBV10-3, the J gene TRBJ2-7; possible D gene TRBD1, 7 bases. The CDR3 consists of 13 residues. Germline assignment: CDR1 ENHRY and CDR2 SYGVKD. CDR3 DNA sequence: TGTGCCACCAGTGCGGGACAGCTCTACGAGCAGTACTTC. It encodes CATSAGQLYEQYF.

This clonotype was counted a few times. The chain joins TRBV7-9 to TRBJ2-5; D is unclear. Germline CDR1 reads SEHNR; CDR2 reads FQNEAQ (reference sequence). Trimming stripped 5 bases from V and 5 bases from J, with 12 bases between. This CDR3 region has 13 residues. CDR3 nucleotides: TGTGCCAGCAGCCCCGAGTTTCGGGAGACCCAGTACTTC. This sequence encodes CASSPEFRETQYF.

The sample holds a few counts of this clonotype. The chain has TRBV20-1 and TRBJ1-2, with D possibly being TRBD1 (5 bases). Germline CDR1 reads DFQATT; CDR2 reads SNEGSKA (reference sequence). Trimming took 4 bases from V and 2 from J, leaving 11 bases between them. The CDR3 has 13 residues. The CDR3 is CSATPGGNYGYTF. The CDR3 DNA reads TGCAGTGCTACCCCCGGGGGAAACTATGGCTACACCTTC.

The chain recombines TRBV5-1 with TRBJ1-2; D call uncertain. CDR1 and CDR2 from the germline V gene are SGHRS and YFSETQ. The V end was cut by 4 bases, the J end by 4 bases, with 14 bases between. This CDR3 contains 14 residues. The chain's CDR3 is CASSPATGSYGYTF. The CDR3 DNA reads as TGCGCCAGCAGCCCGGCGACGGGCTCCTATGGCTACACCTTC.

In this sample, this clonotype turned up a few times. The CDR3 coding sequence is TGTGCCAGCAGCCAAGATGAGAGAGGCACAGATACGCAGTATTTT. Residues: CASSQDERGTDTQYF. The rearrangement uses TRBV4-2 and TRBJ2-3; D is unresolved. Germline lookup yields CDR1 LGHNA and CDR2 YNFKEQ. V lost 0 bases and J lost 1, with 8 bases in between. CDR3 size: 15 residues.